What follows are 26 T cell receptor beta chains derived from one specimen sequenced in a study of PD-1 blockade in classical Hodgkin lymphoma. Each patient's relapse followed autologous stem cell transplantation, and brentuximab vedotin exposure varied. Some clones are missing from TCRdb's copy, which holds only in-frame ones; the method was immunoSEQ multiplex PCR. The data hold about 100,000 clones, with 80% to 90% observed a single time. The sequenced sample was peripheral blood mononuclear cells (PBMCs), obtained before the second cycle of nivolumab. These receptors all stem from a human donor with classical Hodgkin lymphoma.

The CDR3 region has the DNA TGTGCCTGGAGCAAGGGACAGCCTGCAACTAATGAAAAACTGTTTTTT. Its protein is CAWSKGQPATNEKLFF. V gene TRBV30 combines with J gene TRBJ1-4; 7 positions agree with TRBD1. Germline V gives CDR1 GTSNPN, CDR2 SVGIG (reference sequence). The CDR3 consists of 16 residues. V lost 3 bases to trimming and J lost 0 bases; unmatched junction nucleotides: 7.

The rearrangement uses TRBV5-5 and TRBJ1-5; 7 bases agree with TRBD1. Germline V gene sequence: CDR1 SGHKS, CDR2 YYEKEE (reference sequence). V was pared by 0 bases and J by 3 bases, with 6 bases of the junction left unmatched. The CDR3 is made up of 16 amino acids. CDR3 residues: CASSLEAGGFNQPQHF. The CDR3 nucleotides read TGTGCCAGCAGCTTGGAGGCAGGGGGATTCAATCAGCCCCAGCATTTT.

V and J are TRBV5-1 and TRBJ2-7; maybe TRBD2 (6 bases). The germline V gene encodes CDR1 SGHRS and CDR2 YFSETQ. V was shortened by 5 bases and J by 7 bases, with 16 bases between the two germline ends. The CDR3 is made up of 13 amino acids. CDR3 sequence reads: CASRPAGAGEQYF. CDR3 DNA: TGCGCCAGCAGGCCGGCCGGGGCGGGGGAGCAGTACTTC.

This sequence joins TRBV19 and TRBJ1-1; tentative D call: TRBD1 (6 bases). Trimming left V 9 bases short and J 4 bases short, with 15 bases between. This CDR3 comprises 13 residues. Per the germline V gene, CDR1 is LNHDA and CDR2 is SQIVND (reference sequence). The CDR3 region is CASALGGRTEAFF. CDR3 in DNA: TGTGCCAGCGCCCTAGGGGGACGCACTGAAGCTTTCTTT.

The chain has TRBV7-2 and TRBJ1-6; D gene unclear. From germline, CDR1 is SGHTA and CDR2 FQGNSA. This CDR3 region has 16 residues. The V end lost 5 bases, the J end lost 0 bases, and 11 bases lay between the germline ends. Here the CDR3 reads CASSPHRSSYNSPLHF. In DNA, the CDR3 is TGTGCCAGCAGCCCGCACCGAAGCTCCTATAATTCACCCCTCCACTTT.

This clone was counted only a few times. The rearrangement joins TRBV2 to TRBJ1-1; D is possibly TRBD1 (5 bases). Deletions cut 8 bases from V and 5 bases from J, with 15 bases between. The CDR3 is made up of 13 amino acids. Germline loops: CDR1 SNHLY, CDR2 FYNNEI. The CDR3 DNA follows: TGTGCCAGCGGGGCCGGGTCTCTGACTGAAGCTTTCTTT. Translated: CASGAGSLTEAFF.

This chain joins TRBV5-1 and TRBJ2-7, with 8 positions matching TRBD2. CDR3 length equals 12 residues. Germline trimming cut 4 bases from V and 6 bases from J; bases unmatched to any gene: 3. Per germline, CDR1 SGHRS and CDR2 YFSETQ. CDR3 sequence: CASSRGGLEQYF. The CDR3 DNA follows: TGCGCCAGCAGCCGGGGGGGTCTCGAGCAGTACTTC.

The chain is built from TRBV28 and TRBJ1-3; D ambiguous. Per germline, CDR1 MDHEN and CDR2 SYDVKM. This CDR3 has 14 residues. V was shortened by 10 bases and J by 0 bases, with 13 bases between the two germline ends. Here the CDR3 DNA reads TGTGCCACCCAAGTAATGAGCTCTGGAAACACCATATATTTT. The encoded protein is CATQVMSSGNTIYF.

The chain employs TRBV5-1 and TRBJ2-7; possible D gene TRBD2, 6 bases. The CDR3 sequence is 15 residues long. CDR1 and CDR2 (germline): SGHRS, YFSETQ. Trimming stripped 0 bases from V and 1 base from J, with 11 bases between. The CDR3 loop is CASSLVGGASYEQYF. CDR3 DNA sequence: TGCGCCAGCAGCTTGGTTGGCGGGGCTTCCTACGAGCAGTACTTC.

The chain combines TRBV11-1 with TRBJ1-2; TRBD1 is a possible D gene (5 bases). The germline CDR1 and CDR2 sequences are SGHAT and FQDESV (reference sequence). Trimming cost V 4 bases and J 6 bases, with 9 bases left between them. This CDR3 region has 12 residues. The CDR3 protein is CASSSDTHGYTF. The CDR3 DNA is TGTGCCAGCAGCTCGGACACCCATGGCTACACCTTC.

The chain links TRBV4-1 to TRBJ1-3, with a weak D call TRBD1 (5 bases). Germline V gene lookup returns CDR1 MGHRA and CDR2 YSYEKL. The CDR3 runs 18 residues. The V end was cut by 0 bases, the J end by 0 bases, with 15 bases between. CDR3 sequence: CASSQERRDPHSGNTIYF. The CDR3 DNA reads TGCGCCAGCAGCCAAGAGAGGAGGGACCCTCACTCTGGAAACACCATATATTTT.

V gene TRBV6-4 combines with J gene TRBJ1-2; 9 bases fit TRBD1. The CDR3 has 14 residues. CDR1 MRHNA and CDR2 SNTAGT come from the germline V gene. The trim removed 6 bases at V and 4 bases at J, leaving 6 bases unmatched. CDR3 nucleotides: TGTGCCAGCAGACCCACAGGGGGCATCTATGGCTACACCTTC. It specifies CASRPTGGIYGYTF.

The V gene is TRBV2, the J gene TRBJ2-5, with D hard to call. V was trimmed by 0 bases and J by 1 base, leaving 6 bases between them. This CDR3 has 14 residues. Germline loops: CDR1 SNHLY, CDR2 FYNNEI. This CDR3 reads CASSEAWTQETQYF. The CDR3 DNA reads as TGTGCCAGCAGTGAAGCCTGGACCCAAGAGACCCAGTACTTC.

The V and J genes are TRBV2 and TRBJ1-6; D not certain. Trimming took 4 bases from V and 3 from J, leaving 10 bases between them. The germline gives CDR1 SNHLY, CDR2 FYNNEI. The CDR3 runs to 15 residues. In DNA, the CDR3 is TGTGCCAGCAGTGTAAGGCCCCTCTATAATTCACCCCTCCACTTT. Translation gives CASSVRPLYNSPLHF.

This rearrangement joins TRBV7-8 to TRBJ2-5; 10 nucleotides agree with TRBD2. With 8 bases clipped from V and 5 bases from J, the junction kept 14 bases outside the gene matches. Germline CDR1 and CDR2: SGHVS and FQNEAQ. The CDR3 length is 16 residues. In nucleotides, the CDR3 is TGTGCCAGCCGCACAAAGCCGGGACTAGCGAGGGAGACCCAGTACTTC. This translates into CASRTKPGLARETQYF.

The V call is TRBV19, the J call TRBJ1-1, with 9 bases fitting TRBD1. CDR1 is LNHDA, CDR2 SQIVND, per germline (reference sequence). The CDR3 covers 16 residues. V lost 3 bases, J lost 4 bases, and 9 bases stayed unmatched. The CDR3 reads CASSISGTGSSTEAFF. The CDR3 DNA is TGTGCCAGTAGTATCTCCGGGACAGGGTCCAGCACTGAAGCTTTCTTT.

The chain employs TRBV5-4 and TRBJ2-7; a weak D match, TRBD2 (6 bases). The length of the CDR3 is 14 residues. Trimming took 1 base from V and 5 from J, leaving 13 bases between them. The germline CDR1 and CDR2 sequences are SGHNT and YYREEE (reference sequence). The CDR3 DNA reads TGTGCCAGCAGCTTGTTGGGCCTAGCGAACGAGCAGTACTTC. It encodes CASSLLGLANEQYF.

This rearrangement joins TRBV6-6 to TRBJ2-3; TRBD1 is a possible D gene (6 bases). CDR1 MNHNY and CDR2 SVGAGI come from the germline V gene (reference sequence). V was clipped by 11 bases and J by 2 bases, with 14 bases between them. This CDR3 is built from 13 residues. CDR3 coding DNA: TGTGCCCTCAGGGACATTAACACAGATACGCAGTATTTT. Its protein product is CALRDINTDTQYF.

This rearrangement joins TRBV11-2 to TRBJ2-5; D is undetermined. The CDR3 length is 13 residues. Germline-derived CDR1 and CDR2 are SGHAT and FQNNGV. V lost 5 bases, J lost 5 bases, and 12 bases lay in between. CDR3 loop: CASSPEIWETQYF. CDR3 coding DNA: TGTGCCAGCAGCCCCGAAATATGGGAGACCCAGTACTTC.

This chain links TRBV27 with TRBJ1-1; tentative D call: TRBD1 (5 bases). This CDR3 spans 13 amino acids. Germline assignment: CDR1 MNHEY and CDR2 SMNVEV (reference sequence). The V end lost 4 bases, the J end lost 5 bases, and 11 bases lay between the germline ends. CDR3 sequence: CASSSGGLTEAFF. The CDR3 DNA follows: TGTGCCAGCAGTTCTGGGGGTTTGACTGAAGCTTTCTTT.

This chain links TRBV7-2 with TRBJ1-4; 10 nucleotides line up with TRBD1. Germline trimming cut 8 bases from V and 4 bases from J; bases unmatched to any gene: 13. The CDR3 runs 17 residues. Germline values: CDR1 SGHTA, CDR2 FQGNSA. This CDR3 reads CASRPGQGITGNEKLFF. The CDR3 DNA follows: TGTGCCAGCCGACCGGGACAGGGGATTACGGGTAATGAAAAACTGTTTTTT.

This sequence joins TRBV6-5 and TRBJ2-7, with D unclear. V was clipped by 4 bases and J by 5 bases, with 6 bases between them. The CDR3 extends over 11 amino acids. Germline V CDR1 and CDR2: MNHEY, SVGAGI. The CDR3: CASSSMNEQYF. The CDR3 region has the DNA TGTGCCAGCAGTTCTATGAACGAGCAGTACTTC.

V and J are TRBV7-2 and TRBJ1-3; no reliable D call. The V gene lost 3 bases and the J gene lost 3 bases, with 9 bases spanning the gap. This CDR3 spans 14 amino acids. Germline V lookup: CDR1 SGHTA, CDR2 FQGNSA. In DNA form, the CDR3 reads TGTGCCAGCAGCTTTTCGGGGAATGGAAACACCATATATTTT. Amino acid sequence: CASSFSGNGNTIYF.

This chain links TRBV2 with TRBJ1-4; 10 bases match TRBD1. Germline CDR1 is SNHLY and CDR2 is FYNNEI. The V segment lost 5 bases and the J segment 9 bases; nucleotides outside the gene matches: 21. This CDR3 has 19 amino acids. The CDR3: CASSRPDRGRLGDGKKLFF. The CDR3 DNA reads as TGTGCCAGCAGTAGGCCAGACAGGGGGCGGTTGGGAGACGGTAAAAAACTGTTTTTT.

V usage is TRBV6-5 and J usage is TRBJ1-2; D might be TRBD1 (6 bases). This CDR3 is 14 amino acids long. Trimming took 0 bases from V and 3 from J, leaving 8 bases between them. CDR1 MNHEY and CDR2 SVGAGI come from the germline V gene. The CDR3 sequence is CASSYSGTHYGYTF. Here the CDR3 DNA reads TGTGCCAGCAGTTACTCCGGGACACACTATGGCTACACCTTC.

This chain connects TRBV7-9 to TRBJ1-5; 8 bases match TRBD1. CDR1 and CDR2 from the germline V gene are SEHNR and FQNEAQ (reference sequence). J lost 4 bases, V lost 0 bases, and 5 bases had no gene match. The length of the CDR3 is 16 residues. Here the CDR3 DNA reads TGTGCCAGCAGCTTAGCTGGGACAGGAGATAATCAGCCCCAGCATTTT. Its protein product is CASSLAGTGDNQPQHF.